What follows are 27 T cell receptor beta chains derived from one specimen sequenced in a study of blood T cell repertoires in COVID-19 (dated by TCRdb to 2020 to 2021). The library was produced with the immunoSEQ multiplex PCR assay. TCRdb stores this immuneACCESS table with in-frame sequences only. Part of the clones is absent; in the studies checked, under half of the shortfall reflects unresolved V genes, and no reason is known for the rest. The sample table contains hundreds of thousands of clones; only one count was recorded for about 88% of them. More than 5.5% of the sample rests with the top ten. What was sequenced was peripheral blood. These receptors came from a woman aged 70-85 years with COVID-19, enrolled during active disease.

The genes are TRBV7-6 and TRBJ2-2, with TRBD1 matching 9 bases. The germline CDR1 and CDR2 sequences are SGHVS and FNYEAQ. This CDR3 contains 18 residues. V dropped 3 bases and J dropped 2; count of bases not matched to a gene: 10. CDR3 bases: TGTGCCAGCAGCTTCTTTCGCGGACAGGGGCTTAACACCGGGGAGCTGTTTTTT. Translation: CASSFFRGQGLNTGELFF.

The genes are TRBV5-1 and TRBJ2-7; D might be TRBD2 (7 bases). V lost 5 bases, J lost 5 bases, and 14 bases lay in between. CDR1 SGHRS and CDR2 YFSETQ come from the germline V gene. The CDR3 contains 13 residues. CDR3 protein: CASSGGGPHEQYF. CDR3 coding DNA: TGCGCCAGCAGTGGGGGGGGCCCGCACGAGCAGTACTTC. Supplemented by reference TRBV5-1 and TRBJ2-7, the full variable domain reads KAGVTQTPRYLIKTRGQQVTLSCSPISGHRSVSWYQQTPGQGLQFLFEYFSETQRNKGNFPGRFSGRQFSNSRSEMNVSTLELGDSALYLCASSGGGPHEQYFGPGTRLTVT.

J is TRBJ2-2 and V is TRBV10-3; unclear D gene. The CDR3 contains 14 residues. Trimming took off 4 bases at V and 5 bases at J, with 11 bases between the two ends. Germline CDR1 is ENHRY and CDR2 is SYGVKD. The CDR3 coding sequence is TGTGCCATCAGTGGTACCACGGGTACCGGGGAGCTGTTTTTT. Translated, it gives CAISGTTGTGELFF.

The chain employs TRBV11-2 and TRBJ2-5, with 8 bases that match TRBD1. The junction had 9 bases not matched to a gene; V was cut back by 1 base and J by 5 bases. In germline, CDR1 is SGHAT, CDR2 FQNNGV. This CDR3 is built from 16 residues. CDR3 coding DNA: TGTGCCAGCAGCTTAGGAGTGGACAGGGCCCGGGAGACCCAGTACTTC. Translated, it gives CASSLGVDRARETQYF.

The rearrangement joins TRBV19 to TRBJ1-1; possibly TRBD1 for D (6 bases). This CDR3 has 14 residues. Trimming pared 7 bases from V and 1 base from J, leaving 13 bases between. Germline CDR1 LNHDA, CDR2 SQIVND (reference sequence). CDR3 DNA sequence: TGTGCCAGTAAGATACGGACAGAGAACACTGAAGCTTTCTTT. Amino acids: CASKIRTENTEAFF. Looking up the rest from reference TRBV19 and TRBJ1-1 gives the full variable domain: DGGITQSPKYLFRKEGQNVTLSCEQNLNHDAMYWYRQDPGQGLRLIYYSQIVNDFQKGDIAEGYSVSREKKESFPLTVTSAQKNPTAFYLCASKIRTENTEAFFGQGTRLTVV.

The rearrangement joins TRBV11-2 to TRBJ2-1; 12 nucleotides match TRBD2. The CDR3 runs to 15 residues. Trimming cost V 3 bases and J 14 bases; bases outside gene matches: 11. The germline gives CDR1 SGHAT, CDR2 FQNNGV. The CDR3 reads CASSFTRTSGDPKFF. The CDR3 DNA is TGTGCCAGCAGCTTCACTCGGACTAGCGGGGACCCCAAGTTCTTC.

The chain recombines TRBV18 with TRBJ2-3; TRBD2 is a possible D gene (7 bases). Deletions cut 10 bases from V and 1 base from J, with 15 bases between. The CDR3 loop spans 14 amino acids. The germline CDR1 and CDR2 sequences are KGHSH and LQKENI. The CDR3 DNA follows: TGTGCCACCAGTCCGGGGGGCGGCACAGATACGCAGTATTTT. Protein sequence: CATSPGGGTDTQYF.

This clone was found once. The chain links TRBV5-1 to TRBJ2-5, with no clear D. The CDR3 contains 13 residues. Germline values: CDR1 SGHRS, CDR2 YFSETQ. Trimming removed 4 bases from V and 4 bases from J, with 11 bases in between. CDR3 in DNA: TGCGCCAGCAGCCAAACAGTGGTAGAGACCCAGTACTTC. Translated: CASSQTVVETQYF.

The chain links TRBV19 to TRBJ2-3, with a possible D match to TRBD2 (6 bases). The V and J ends lost 3 bases and 3 bases respectively, with 10 bases between them. Germline V gene sequence: CDR1 LNHDA, CDR2 SQIVND (reference sequence). This CDR3 region has 14 residues. CDR3 DNA sequence: TGTGCCAGTAGTATTACACTAGCAACAGATACGCAGTATTTT. It encodes CASSITLATDTQYF.

The rearrangement joins TRBV30 to TRBJ1-4; TRBD1 might be the D (6 bases). Germline CDR1 and CDR2: GTSNPN and SVGIG (reference sequence). This CDR3 has 14 residues. V was clipped by 5 bases and J by 4 bases, with 14 bases between them. CDR3 sequence: CAWAAGADNEKLFF. The CDR3 DNA follows: TGTGCCTGGGCCGCAGGGGCCGATAATGAAAAACTGTTTTTT.

V usage is TRBV30 and J usage is TRBJ2-4, with a weak D call TRBD1 (5 bases). The V gene's germline CDR1 is GTSNPN and CDR2 SVGIG (reference sequence). The CDR3 loop spans 15 amino acids. Between the trimmed V and J ends, which lost 1 base and 2 bases, there was a span of 12 bases. DNA of the CDR3: TGTGCCTGGAGTGCTGCCAGGGTGTCCAAAAACATTCAGTACTTC. Encoded protein: CAWSAARVSKNIQYF.

The J gene is TRBJ2-7, the V gene TRBV4-3, with 11 bases matching TRBD1. J lost 6 bases, V lost 3 bases, and 13 bases had no gene match. Germline assignment: CDR1 LGHNA and CDR2 YSLEER. The CDR3 extends over 17 amino acids. CDR3 sequence: CASSQDVPGQGGSEQYF. DNA of the CDR3: TGCGCCAGCAGCCAGGATGTCCCGGGACAGGGGGGGTCCGAGCAGTACTTC.

The V and J genes are TRBV30 and TRBJ1-2, with TRBD1 as a possible D gene (6 bases). This CDR3 region has 12 residues. Trimming removed 0 bases from V and 9 bases from J, with 11 bases in between. The germline gives CDR1 GTSNPN, CDR2 SVGIG (reference sequence). The CDR3 DNA is TGTGCCTGGAGTGTAATGGGGGCGAGCTACACCTTC. Translating it yields CAWSVMGASYTF.

This chain connects TRBV5-1 to TRBJ2-7, with 7 bases identical to TRBD2. J lost 5 bases, V lost 4 bases, and 15 bases had no gene match. The germline CDR1 and CDR2 sequences are SGHRS and YFSETQ. There are 16 residues in the CDR3. CDR3 coding DNA: TGCGCCAGCAGCCTACTCTGGGGGGGAAAGGACAACGAGCAGTACTTC. Translating it yields CASSLLWGGKDNEQYF.

This clone occurred once. J is TRBJ2-5 and V is TRBV28; D possibly corresponds to TRBD1 (6 bases). The V gene lost 5 bases and the J gene lost 5 bases, with 15 bases spanning the gap. The CDR3 has 14 residues. Germline CDR1 MDHEN, CDR2 SYDVKM. DNA of the CDR3: TGTGCCAGCAGTCCCTCAGGGGTTCCGGAGACCCAGTACTTC. Residues: CASSPSGVPETQYF.

The genes are TRBV11-2 and TRBJ1-4; TRBD1 matches 7 bases. Germline-derived CDR1 and CDR2 are SGHAT and FQNNGV. The CDR3 extends over 15 amino acids. With V trimmed by 5 bases and J by 8 bases, 11 bases remained unmatched. This CDR3 is CASSQGLGGAEKLFF. Here the CDR3 DNA reads TGTGCCAGCAGCCAAGGGTTAGGGGGCGCGGAAAAACTGTTTTTT.

The chain couples TRBV6-5 to TRBJ1-6; a weak D match, TRBD1 (5 bases). Germline V gene data show CDR1 as MNHEY and CDR2 as SVGAGI. Trimming took off 2 bases at V and 9 bases at J, with 11 bases between the two ends. The CDR3 loop spans 14 amino acids. DNA of the CDR3: TGTGCCAGCAGTTACAAAGGGGCGGCTTCACCCCTCCACTTT. It codes for CASSYKGAASPLHF.

The chain is built from TRBV2 and TRBJ2-2; the D gene is possibly TRBD2 (5 bases). This CDR3 is 13 amino acids long. Germline values: CDR1 SNHLY, CDR2 FYNNEI. The V end was cut by 6 bases, the J end by 0 bases, with 5 bases between. The chain's CDR3 is CASREANTGELFF. DNA for the CDR3: TGTGCCAGCAGGGAGGCGAACACCGGGGAGCTGTTTTTT.

The chain is built from TRBV27 and TRBJ2-2; TRBD1 matches at 10 bases. The CDR3 is 18 residues long. Trimming at V came to 5 bases and at J to 5 bases, leaving 14 bases not matched to a gene. Per the germline V gene, CDR1 is MNHEY and CDR2 is SMNVEV (reference sequence). For the CDR3, the DNA is TGTGCCAGCAGTCTAACGCCCCCGGGACAGGGGAGTACCGGGGAGCTGTTTTTT. Translating gives CASSLTPPGQGSTGELFF.

This clone was recorded a few times. At the DNA level, this CDR3 is encoded by other sequences in the same sample as well. The rearrangement links TRBV12-3 or TRBV12-4 to TRBJ1-2, with TRBD1 identical over 7 bases. V lost 6 bases and J lost 2; bases outside the gene matches: 3. CDR3 length equals 13 residues. CDR3 region: CASSPDRNYGYTF. CDR3 DNA sequence: TGTGCCAGCAGCCCGGACAGGAACTATGGCTACACCTTC.

This sequence joins TRBV20-1 and TRBJ1-2; D remains unclear. V was pared by 5 bases and J by 4 bases, with 8 bases between. The CDR3 has 11 amino acids. Germline V gene lookup returns CDR1 DFQATT and CDR2 SNEGSKA (reference sequence). The CDR3 DNA is TGCAGTGCTCCTCTAGCCTATGGCTACACCTTC. Protein sequence: CSAPLAYGYTF.

The rearrangement uses TRBV19 and TRBJ1-2, with 9 positions matching TRBD1. V lost 3 bases to trimming and J lost 3 bases; unmatched junction nucleotides: 8. Germline CDR1 is LNHDA and CDR2 is SQIVND (reference sequence). The CDR3 sequence is 16 residues long. The CDR3 is CASSISRDRAYYGYTF. CDR3 coding DNA: TGTGCCAGTAGTATTTCCAGGGACAGGGCGTACTATGGCTACACCTTC.

This clone turned up a few times. The chain links TRBV14 to TRBJ1-1; 9 bases agree with TRBD1. The CDR3 is made up of 15 amino acids. V lost 2 bases, J lost 2 bases, and 3 bases stayed unmatched. Germline assignment: CDR1 SGHDN and CDR2 FVKESK. In nucleotides, the CDR3 is TGTGCCAGCAGCCAATATACAGGGGGCAACACTGAAGCTTTCTTT. Protein sequence: CASSQYTGGNTEAFF.

This clone has just a few counts. CDR3 region: CASSSTGAPYNEQFF. In DNA, the CDR3 is TGTGCCAGCAGCTCGACAGGGGCCCCTTACAATGAGCAGTTCTTC. V and J are TRBV7-3 and TRBJ2-1, with 8 bases fitting TRBD1. Germline V lookup: CDR1 SGHTA, CDR2 FQGTGA. This CDR3 contains 15 residues. Germline trimming cut 4 bases from V and 4 bases from J; bases unmatched to any gene: 6. The full variable domain, in which reference TRBV7-3 and TRBJ2-1 provide the parts outside the CDR3, is GAGVSQTPSNKVTEKGKYVELRCDPISGHTALYWYRQSLGQGPEFLIYFQGTGAADDSGLPNDRFFAVRPEGSVSTLKIQRTERGDSAVYLCASSSTGAPYNEQFFGPGTRLTVL.

The rearrangement joins TRBV29-1 to TRBJ1-5, with 9 bases that match TRBD1. Germline V gene data show CDR1 as SQVTM and CDR2 as ANQGSEA. The length of the CDR3 is 15 residues. The V gene end was trimmed by 7 bases and the J gene end by 1 base; junction bases not matched to a gene: 8. The CDR3 here is CSDGQGRTSNQPQHF. The CDR3 nucleotides are TGCAGCGACGGACAGGGGAGGACGAGCAATCAGCCCCAGCATTTT.

The chain has TRBV7-2 and TRBJ2-1; 8 bases match TRBD1. This CDR3 comprises 17 residues. Germline loops: CDR1 SGHTA, CDR2 FQGNSA. With 5 bases clipped from V and 4 bases from J, the junction kept 13 bases outside the gene matches. The CDR3 loop reads CASSPEGWTGRYNEQFF. The CDR3 coding sequence is TGTGCCAGCAGCCCCGAGGGATGGACAGGGAGATACAATGAGCAGTTCTTC.

The J gene is TRBJ2-7, the V gene TRBV27, with 7 bases lining up with TRBD1. The CDR3 totals 13 residues. Germline lookup yields CDR1 MNHEY and CDR2 SMNVEV (reference sequence). After removal of 1 base from V and 6 bases from J, the junction contained 3 bases not matched to a gene. CDR3 protein: CASSLYRDSEQYF. CDR3 bases: TGTGCCAGCAGTTTATACCGGGACAGCGAGCAGTACTTC.